This T cell receptor (beta chain) originates from a study of graft-versus-host responses after intestinal transplantation. Study in general: Recipients received multivisceral, liver-intestinal, or isolated intestinal transplants. All of the recipients had induction that used anti-thymocyte globulin, then tacrolimus and steroids for approximately 3 years.

Findings of the study overall: Patients who carried graft-donor T cell macrochimerism also had high graft-versus-host to host-versus-graft clonal ratios in their allografts. With peak circulating GvH clone levels came an association with early post-transplant HvG declines.

Germline V gene data show CDR1 as MNHEY and CDR2 as SVGAGI. This CDR3 contains 14 residues. The V segment lost 6 bases and the J segment 3 bases; nucleotides outside the gene matches: 7. Here immunoSEQ multiplex PCR was the method, and the copy in TCRdb shows in-frame clones only, minus some. The sample carries around 100,000 clones, 90% to 95% recorded once. The sample holds one count of this clone. Its target is unknown. The specimen was unstimulated CD4+ T cells sorted from spleen or lymph node cells, collected before transplant. The chain is built from TRBV6-5 and TRBJ2-7, with 8 positions matching TRBD1. The source is a human donor who was the organ donor for an intestinal transplant. The CDR3 region has the DNA TGTGCCAGCAGCCCAAGACAGGGGCGCTACGAGCAGTACTTC. Its translation: CASSPRQGRYEQYF.